The sequence of this TCR beta chain was determined in a study of beta chain features in type 1 diabetes. Study results and caveats: When VDJ junctions were examined, type 1 diabetes patients showed fewer insertions and more deletions. People with Type 1 diabetes carried modestly yet significantly shorter TCRB CDR3s in all four CD4+ subsets.

Expressed TCRB transcripts were sequenced because the entire RNA isolate underwent reverse transcription. Some 3.6 million reads on average were seen across naive, central memory and regulatory T cell samples. Profiling relied on immunoSEQ multiplex PCR, and the TCRdb table lists in-frame clones only, not all of them. The sample carries some 15,000 clones, approximately 68% recorded once. On average, the one heparinised blood draw given by each donor was around 120 mL. A CD45RO/CCR7/CD25/CD127/CD95/CD27 panel sorted naive, central memory, regulatory and stem cell-like memory CD4+ cells. Germline loops: CDR1 DFQATT, CDR2 SNEGSKA (reference sequence). The CDR3 consists of 11 residues. V trimming: 6 bases; J trimming: 12 bases; junction bases outside the gene matches: 8. Points on this clone: Its specificity is unknown.

The clonotype comes from a man aged 25-40 years with type 1 diabetes. Material: Tregs from blood. The chain combines TRBV20-1 with TRBJ2-7; 10 positions agree with TRBD2. CDR3 bases: TGCAGTGCCCCGTTTAGCGGGGGGTTGTACTTC. Translating gives CSAPFSGGLYF.